The 24 T cell receptor beta chains listed next were all sequenced from one sample in a study of PD-L1 blockade in urothelial cancer. TCRdb's copy holds only in-frame clones and misses some; the assay was immunoSEQ multiplex PCR. This sample has about 43,000 clones, with 70% to 90% found just once. Time point defined: pretreatment peripheral blood. The sequences come from PBMCs, collected around atezolizumab (anti-PD-L1) treatment. The origin of the receptors is a man aged 60-69 years with urothelial cancer.

This chain links TRBV28 with TRBJ2-7; 11 nucleotides agree with TRBD2. Trimming at V came to 2 bases and at J to 4 bases, leaving 7 bases not matched to a gene. CDR3 length equals 16 residues. The V gene's germline CDR1 is MDHEN and CDR2 SYDVKM. The chain's CDR3 is CASSLIMLAGGYEQYF. For the CDR3, the DNA is TGTGCCAGCAGTTTAATCATGCTAGCGGGAGGTTACGAGCAGTACTTC.

The chain combines TRBV5-1 with TRBJ1-2, with 7 bases matching TRBD1. This CDR3 is built from 14 residues. The V gene's germline CDR1 is SGHRS and CDR2 YFSETQ. Trimming took 5 bases from V and 3 from J; bases not matched to a gene: 7. As DNA, the CDR3 is TGCGCCAGCAGTCGAGGAACAGGGGACTATGGCTACACCTTC. Amino acids: CASSRGTGDYGYTF. Together with reference TRBV5-1 and TRBJ1-2, the CDR3 gives the full variable domain: KAGVTQTPRYLIKTRGQQVTLSCSPISGHRSVSWYQQTPGQGLQFLFEYFSETQRNKGNFPGRFSGRQFSNSRSEMNVSTLELGDSALYLCASSRGTGDYGYTFGSGTRLTVV.

The J gene is TRBJ2-7, the V gene TRBV30; TRBD2 matches 16 bases. The CDR3 sequence is 16 residues long. CDR1 and CDR2 from the germline V gene are GTSNPN and SVGIG (reference sequence). After removal of 7 bases from V and 2 bases from J, the junction contained 8 bases not matched to a gene. CDR3 in amino acids: CASTGTSGRATYEQYF. The CDR3 DNA follows: TGTGCCTCAACCGGGACTAGCGGGAGGGCCACCTACGAGCAGTACTTC.

The chain is built from TRBV18 and TRBJ2-1; 8 nucleotides line up with TRBD1. V dropped 0 bases and J dropped 2; count of bases not matched to a gene: 0. Per germline, CDR1 KGHSH and CDR2 LQKENI. The CDR3 length is 15 residues. In nucleotides, the CDR3 is TGTGCCAGCTCACCACCGGGACAGGCCTACAATGAGCAGTTCTTC. Its protein product is CASSPPGQAYNEQFF.

V gene TRBV27 combines with J gene TRBJ1-5, with 10 positions matching TRBD1. V shed 8 bases and J 6 bases; nucleotides not matched to a gene: 10. From germline, CDR1 is MNHEY and CDR2 SMNVEV (reference sequence). This CDR3 region has 15 residues. The chain's CDR3 is CASRPGTGVGQPQHF. The CDR3, as DNA: TGTGCCAGCCGTCCGGGGACAGGGGTTGGTCAGCCCCAGCATTTT.

There are a few counts of this clone. This sequence joins TRBV5-1 and TRBJ1-5, with 7 nucleotides matching TRBD1. Per the germline V gene, CDR1 is SGHRS and CDR2 is YFSETQ. There are 13 residues in the CDR3. After removal of 0 bases from V and 9 bases from J, the junction contained 3 bases not matched to a gene. This chain's CDR3 is CASSLETGLPQHF. In nucleotides, the CDR3 is TGCGCCAGCAGCTTGGAGACAGGGTTGCCCCAGCATTTT.

Worth noting for this clone: Being one base from a much bigger clone, this may be a read error. The same CDR3 arises from other DNA sequences in this sample as well. This chain uses TRBV27 with TRBJ2-2; 7 bases agree with TRBD1. The germline gives CDR1 MNHEY, CDR2 SMNVEV (reference sequence). This CDR3 is built from 14 residues. The CDR3 region is CASSATQGAGELFF. As DNA, the CDR3 is TGTGCTAGCAGCGCCACTCAGGGGGCCGGGGAGCTGTTTTTT.

This sequence joins TRBV21-1 and TRBJ2-7; the listed D gene, TRBD1, was not tested against the DNA. TRBV21-1 has pseudogene status. The CDR3 runs to 15 residues. The CDR3 sequence: CASSFQGCPLVEQYF. In DNA, the CDR3 is TGTGCCAGCAGCTTCCAGGGATGCCCGTTGGTCGAGCAGTACTTC.

This clone appeared a few times. CDR3 nucleotides: TGTGCCAGCAGTTGGGGACAGGGCGGCGAGCAGTACTTC. Residues: CASSWGQGGEQYF. The rearrangement links TRBV27 to TRBJ2-7, with 9 bases identical to TRBD1. J lost 6 bases, V lost 4 bases, and 4 bases had no gene match. The CDR3 has 13 amino acids. Germline V gene data show CDR1 as MNHEY and CDR2 as SMNVEV (reference sequence).

This rearrangement joins TRBV6-5 to TRBJ1-6; D gene ambiguous. Trimming removed 2 bases from V and 8 bases from J, with 4 bases in between. The length of the CDR3 is 12 residues. CDR1 is MNHEY, CDR2 SVGAGI, per germline. CDR3 protein: CASSYTDSPLHF. The CDR3 DNA sequence: TGTGCCAGCAGTTACACGGATTCACCCCTCCACTTT.

The CDR3 sequence: CASTPDRREGYNEQFF. DNA of the CDR3: TGTGCCAGCACCCCCGACCGGAGGGAGGGCTACAATGAGCAGTTCTTC. The chain couples TRBV5-4 to TRBJ2-1; 7 bases map to TRBD2. Trimming cost V 6 bases and J 3 bases; bases outside gene matches: 12. The CDR3 contains 16 residues. Germline V gene data show CDR1 as SGHNT and CDR2 as YYREEE (reference sequence).

The V gene is TRBV11-2, the J gene TRBJ2-7, with 10 nucleotides matching TRBD1. After removal of 5 bases from V and 0 bases from J, the junction contained 4 bases not matched to a gene. Germline V gene sequence: CDR1 SGHAT, CDR2 FQNNGV. This CDR3 contains 15 residues. CDR3 coding DNA: TGTGCCAGCAGCCCGACAGGGGGCCACTCCTACGAGCAGTACTTC. Residues: CASSPTGGHSYEQYF.

The CDR3 sequence: CASSFDREGGETQYF. CDR3 coding DNA: TGCGCCAGCAGCTTCGACAGGGAAGGAGGGGAGACCCAGTACTTC. The chain carries TRBV5-1 and TRBJ2-5; perhaps TRBD1 as D (7 bases). The CDR3 runs 15 residues. In germline, CDR1 is SGHRS, CDR2 YFSETQ. V was pared by 2 bases and J by 5 bases, with 16 bases between.

V usage is TRBV7-2 and J usage is TRBJ1-2; TRBD1 aligns across 11 bases. V trimming: 1 base; J trimming: 6 bases; junction bases outside the gene matches: 7. Germline V gives CDR1 SGHTA, CDR2 FQGNSA. The CDR3 contains 16 residues. The CDR3 here is CASSLVGTGGDNGYTF. The CDR3 nucleotides read TGTGCCAGCAGCTTAGTGGGGACAGGGGGGGATAATGGCTACACCTTC.

In its sample, this clone was seen many times. The rearrangement links TRBV2 to TRBJ1-1, with 7 positions matching TRBD1. Unmatched junction bases numbered 5, after V lost 5 bases and J lost 5 bases. This CDR3 spans 13 amino acids. The germline V gene encodes CDR1 SNHLY and CDR2 FYNNEI. In DNA, the CDR3 is TGTGCCAGCAGTCCGACAGGGAGGACTGAAGCTTTCTTT. Amino acids: CASSPTGRTEAFF.

CDR3 nucleotide sequence: TGTGCCAGCAAACTAGATGTCAATGAGCAGTTCTTC. Encoded protein: CASKLDVNEQFF. The chain uses TRBV2 and TRBJ2-1; a possible D gene is TRBD2 (5 bases). The CDR3 length is 12 residues. Germline V gene sequence: CDR1 SNHLY, CDR2 FYNNEI. Trimming removed 7 bases from V and 6 bases from J, with 10 bases in between.

This chain joins TRBV28 and TRBJ2-2; D perhaps matches TRBD2 (7 bases). The V end lost 4 bases, the J end lost 4 bases, and 16 bases lay between the germline ends. The CDR3 length is 16 residues. Germline CDR1 and CDR2: MDHEN and SYDVKM. As DNA, the CDR3 is TGTGCCAGCAGTTCGGGCAGGGGAGGGAGCACCGGGGAGCTGTTTTTT. It encodes CASSSGRGGSTGELFF.

Of note for this clone: A junction boundary mismatches the germline segment, possibly from a read error. J is TRBJ2-7 and V is TRBV28, with 8 bases lining up with TRBD2. This CDR3 has 12 residues. In germline, CDR1 is MDHEN, CDR2 SYDVKM. CDR3 loop: CASRGPGGKDDF. CDR3 coding DNA: TGTGCCAGCAGGGGCCCGGGAGGGAAAGATGACTTC.

The chain links TRBV5-1 to TRBJ2-1; 11 bases are shared with TRBD2. Germline-derived CDR1 and CDR2 are SGHRS and YFSETQ. The CDR3 runs to 15 residues. After removal of 4 bases from V and 6 bases from J, the junction contained 6 bases not matched to a gene. CDR3 nucleotides: TGCGCCAGCAGCGCAGCCGGGACTAGCGGCAATGAGCAGTTCTTC. It encodes CASSAAGTSGNEQFF.

This chain connects TRBV5-1 to TRBJ1-3; no reliable D call. Per germline, CDR1 SGHRS and CDR2 YFSETQ. The CDR3 sequence is 16 residues long. Deletions cut 0 bases from V and 0 bases from J, with 10 bases between. The CDR3 bases are TGCGCCAGCAGCTTGGTAGGCAGCGGCTCTGGAAACACCATATATTTT. It encodes CASSLVGSGSGNTIYF. Together with reference TRBV5-1 and TRBJ1-3, the CDR3 gives the full variable domain: KAGVTQTPRYLIKTRGQQVTLSCSPISGHRSVSWYQQTPGQGLQFLFEYFSETQRNKGNFPGRFSGRQFSNSRSEMNVSTLELGDSALYLCASSLVGSGSGNTIYFGEGSWLTVV.

The chain carries TRBV6-5 and TRBJ1-6; a weak D match, TRBD1 (6 bases). Trimming took 5 bases from V and 5 from J, leaving 10 bases between them. The germline gives CDR1 MNHEY, CDR2 SVGAGI. The CDR3 has 14 amino acids. The DNA for the CDR3 is TGTGCCAGCAGTCCGCGGACAGATAATTCACCCCTCCACTTT. Protein: CASSPRTDNSPLHF.

This clone showed up just a few times. J is TRBJ1-1 and V is TRBV4-2; D is ambiguous. Trimming removed 3 bases at V and 1 base at J, with 6 bases between. The CDR3 length is 13 residues. Germline lookup yields CDR1 LGHNA and CDR2 YNFKEQ. CDR3 in DNA: TGTGCCAGCAGCCAGAGGAAGAACACTGAAGCTTTCTTT. This codes for CASSQRKNTEAFF.

The chain has TRBV7-9 and TRBJ1-4, with 11 bases fitting TRBD1. The CDR3 has 17 amino acids. Unmatched junction bases numbered 12, after V lost 4 bases and J lost 8 bases. Germline CDR1 is SEHNR and CDR2 is FQNEAQ (reference sequence). In DNA form, the CDR3 reads TGTGCCAGCAGCTATAGGACAGGGGGCGAAGTTCGCGAAAAACTGTTTTTT. This sequence encodes CASSYRTGGEVREKLFF.

The chain carries TRBV4-1 and TRBJ2-7; 8 positions agree with TRBD2. The V segment lost 1 base and the J segment 2 bases; nucleotides outside the gene matches: 4. Germline V gives CDR1 MGHRA, CDR2 YSYEKL. This CDR3 region has 15 residues. The CDR3 protein is CASSQAETSAYEQYF. In DNA form, the CDR3 reads TGCGCCAGCAGCCAAGCTGAGACTAGCGCCTACGAGCAGTACTTC.